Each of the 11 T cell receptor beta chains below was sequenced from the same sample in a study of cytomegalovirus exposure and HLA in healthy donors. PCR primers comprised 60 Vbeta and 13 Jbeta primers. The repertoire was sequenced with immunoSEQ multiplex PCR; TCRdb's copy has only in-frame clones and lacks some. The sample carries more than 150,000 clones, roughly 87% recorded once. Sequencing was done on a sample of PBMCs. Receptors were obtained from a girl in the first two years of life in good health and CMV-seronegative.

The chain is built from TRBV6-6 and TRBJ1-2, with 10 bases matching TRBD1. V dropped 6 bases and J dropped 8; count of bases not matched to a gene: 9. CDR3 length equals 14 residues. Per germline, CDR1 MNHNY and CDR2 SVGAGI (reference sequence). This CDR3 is CASSSGTGATGYTF. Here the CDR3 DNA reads TGTGCCAGCAGCTCCGGGACAGGGGCTACAGGCTACACCTTC.

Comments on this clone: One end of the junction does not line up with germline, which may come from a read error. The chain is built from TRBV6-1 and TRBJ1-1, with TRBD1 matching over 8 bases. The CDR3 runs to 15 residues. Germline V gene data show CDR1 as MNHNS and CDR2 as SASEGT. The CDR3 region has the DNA TGTGCCAGCAGTAATAGCAACAGGGGGAGTCCGGGGCTTCACTTT. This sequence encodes CASSNSNRGSPGLHF.

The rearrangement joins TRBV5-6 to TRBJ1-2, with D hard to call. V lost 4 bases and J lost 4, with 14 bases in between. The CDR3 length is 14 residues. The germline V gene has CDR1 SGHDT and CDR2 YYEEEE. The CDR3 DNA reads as TGTGCCAGCAGCCTACGGAGCCCGTCCTATGGCTACACCTTC. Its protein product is CASSLRSPSYGYTF.

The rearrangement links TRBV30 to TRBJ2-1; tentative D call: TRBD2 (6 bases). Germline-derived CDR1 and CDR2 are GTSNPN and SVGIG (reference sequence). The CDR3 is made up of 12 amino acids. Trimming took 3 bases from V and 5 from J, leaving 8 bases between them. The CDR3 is CAWSQRDNEQFF. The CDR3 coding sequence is TGTGCCTGGAGCCAGCGGGACAATGAGCAGTTCTTC.

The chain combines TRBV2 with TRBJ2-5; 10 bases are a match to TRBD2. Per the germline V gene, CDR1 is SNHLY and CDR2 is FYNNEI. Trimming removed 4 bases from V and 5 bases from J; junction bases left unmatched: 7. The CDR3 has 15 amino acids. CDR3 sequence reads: CASSVSAGGFETQYF. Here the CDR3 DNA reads TGTGCCAGCAGTGTTTCAGCGGGGGGGTTCGAGACCCAGTACTTC.

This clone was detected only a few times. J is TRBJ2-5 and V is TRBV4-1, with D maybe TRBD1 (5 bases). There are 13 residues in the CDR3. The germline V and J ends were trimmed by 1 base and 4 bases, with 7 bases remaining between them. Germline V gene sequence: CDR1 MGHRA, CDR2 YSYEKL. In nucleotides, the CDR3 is TGCGCCAGCAGCCAAGTGGGGCGAGAGACCCAGTACTTC. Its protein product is CASSQVGRETQYF.

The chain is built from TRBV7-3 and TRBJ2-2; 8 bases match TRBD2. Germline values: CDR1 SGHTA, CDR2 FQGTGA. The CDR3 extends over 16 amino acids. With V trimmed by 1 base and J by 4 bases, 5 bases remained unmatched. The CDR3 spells CASSLSRAGGTGELFF. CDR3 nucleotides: TGTGCCAGCAGCTTAAGTCGGGCGGGAGGCACCGGGGAGCTGTTTTTT.

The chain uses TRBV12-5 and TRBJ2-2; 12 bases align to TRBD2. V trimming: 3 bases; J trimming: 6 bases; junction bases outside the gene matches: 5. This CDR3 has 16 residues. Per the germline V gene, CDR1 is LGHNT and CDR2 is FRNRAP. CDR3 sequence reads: CASGFRLAGGAGELFF. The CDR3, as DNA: TGTGCTAGTGGTTTCCGGCTAGCGGGAGGGGCCGGGGAGCTGTTTTTT.

The CDR3 here is CAWGRMNTEAFF. In DNA, the CDR3 is TGTGCCTGGGGCCGAATGAACACTGAAGCTTTCTTT. The genes are TRBV30 and TRBJ1-1, with D unresolved. Germline CDR1 and CDR2: GTSNPN and SVGIG (reference sequence). V was shortened by 5 bases and J by 0 bases, with 7 bases between the two germline ends. The CDR3 totals 12 residues.

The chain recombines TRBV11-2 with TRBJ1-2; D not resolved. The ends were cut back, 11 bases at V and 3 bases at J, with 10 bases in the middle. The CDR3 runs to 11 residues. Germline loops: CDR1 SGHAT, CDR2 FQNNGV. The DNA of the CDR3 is TGTGCCCGTCAGGTTGACTATGGCTACACCTTC. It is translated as CARQVDYGYTF.

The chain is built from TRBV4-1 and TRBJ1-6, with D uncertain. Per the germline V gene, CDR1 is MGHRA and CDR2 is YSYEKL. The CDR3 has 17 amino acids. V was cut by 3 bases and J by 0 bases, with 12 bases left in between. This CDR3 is CASSHATASSYNSPLHF. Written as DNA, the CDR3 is TGCGCCAGCAGCCACGCGACGGCTAGCTCCTATAATTCACCCCTCCACTTT.